The rows below give T cell receptor beta chains drawn from one sample of a study of blood T cell repertoires in COVID-19. The table came from immunoSEQ multiplex PCR; TCRdb's copy has only in-frame clones and leaves some out. This table has some 530,000 clones, more than 85% appearing once. Sequenced input: PBMCs or T cells enriched from blood (not recorded which). Every receptor here comes from an older woman who had recovered from COVID-19. The CDR3 runs from the conserved cysteine through the conserved F or W. D genes are given only for firm matches. Size is stated for part of the rows, as once, few or many counts, or as a class when the clone is expanded.

CDR3nt: TGTGCCAGCAGTTACTCTACAGGGATCAGGGAGACCCAGTACTTC
CDR3aa: CASSYSTGIRETQYF
v_gene: TRBV6-5
d_gene: .
j_gene: TRBJ2-5
abundance: .

CDR3nt: TGCGCCAGCAGCTTGGGACAGGTCAATCAGCCCCAGCATTTT
CDR3aa: CASSLGQVNQPQHF
v_gene: TRBV5-1
d_gene: .
j_gene: TRBJ1-5
abundance: .

CDR3nt: TGTGCCAGCAGTTACTCGCGGGACAGGGGTCCCTATGGCTACACCTTC
CDR3aa: CASSYSRDRGPYGYTF
v_gene: TRBV6-5
d_gene: TRBD1
j_gene: TRBJ1-2
abundance: few

CDR3nt: TGTGCCAGCACCAGGACAGGGGTTAAGACTGAAGCTTTCTTT
CDR3aa: CASTRTGVKTEAFF
v_gene: TRBV3-1/TRBV3-2
d_gene: TRBD1
j_gene: TRBJ1-1
abundance: .

CDR3nt: TGTGCCAGCACTTTTGGGGCAACTGGGGGGAATGAAAAACTGTTTTTT
CDR3aa: CASTFGATGGNEKLFF
v_gene: TRBV7-9
d_gene: .
j_gene: TRBJ1-4
abundance: once

CDR3nt: TGCGCCAGCAGCTTGACCGGGGAGAATTCACCCCTCCACTTT
CDR3aa: CASSLTGENSPLHF
v_gene: TRBV5-1
d_gene: .
j_gene: TRBJ1-6
abundance: .

CDR3nt: TGTGCCAGCAGCCAAGATGAGCCACAGCCCCAGCATTTT
CDR3aa: CASSQDEPQPQHF
v_gene: TRBV4-2
d_gene: .
j_gene: TRBJ1-5
abundance: .

CDR3nt: TGTGCCATCAGTGACCCTATGAGCGGAGGCACAGATACGCAGTATTTT
CDR3aa: CAISDPMSGGTDTQYF
v_gene: TRBV10-3
d_gene: .
j_gene: TRBJ2-3
abundance: .

CDR3nt: TGTGCCAGCAGTTTGACCAGGGGTAATCAGCCCCAGCATTTT
CDR3aa: CASSLTRGNQPQHF
v_gene: TRBV27
d_gene: .
j_gene: TRBJ1-5
abundance: .

CDR3nt: TGTGCCAGCAGGGGTGGCGGGGGGGGCTCTGCTGGTGAGCAGTTCTTC
CDR3aa: CASRGGGGGSAGEQFF
v_gene: TRBV27
d_gene: TRBD2
j_gene: TRBJ2-1
abundance: .

CDR3nt: TGCGCCAGCAGCCCCGCCCCCGGGACAGAATATGGCTACACCTTC
CDR3aa: CASSPAPGTEYGYTF
v_gene: TRBV5-1
d_gene: TRBD1
j_gene: TRBJ1-2
abundance: .

CDR3nt: TGTGCCAGCAGTTACTCCTCGTCCACAGATACGCAGTATTTT
CDR3aa: CASSYSSSTDTQYF
v_gene: TRBV6-6
d_gene: .
j_gene: TRBJ2-3
abundance: .

CDR3nt: TGTGCCAGCAGCTTAGACATGAACACTGAAGCTTTCTTT
CDR3aa: CASSLDMNTEAFF
v_gene: TRBV7-9
d_gene: .
j_gene: TRBJ1-1
abundance: .

CDR3nt: TGTGCCAGCAGCTTAGGGGGGCGAAGCACAGATACGCAGTATTTT
CDR3aa: CASSLGGRSTDTQYF
v_gene: TRBV11-3
d_gene: .
j_gene: TRBJ2-3
abundance: .

CDR3nt: TGTGCCAGCAGTTACGTGACAGGGGGAAAAGCTTTCTTT
CDR3aa: CASSYVTGGKAFF
v_gene: TRBV6-5
d_gene: TRBD1
j_gene: TRBJ1-1
abundance: .

CDR3nt: TGTGCCACTCGGCGGAACGGGGGTCAGCCCCAGCATTTT
CDR3aa: CATRRNGGQPQHF
v_gene: TRBV6-5
d_gene: .
j_gene: TRBJ1-5
abundance: few

CDR3nt: TGCAGTGCTAGTCCGGCTAGCGGGGGGGCGAGTTACAATGAGCAGTTCTTC
CDR3aa: CSASPASGGASYNEQFF
v_gene: TRBV20-1
d_gene: TRBD2
j_gene: TRBJ2-1
abundance: .

CDR3nt: TGTGCCAGCAGTTTACTGACAGGGGATAATAATTCACCCCTCCACTTT
CDR3aa: CASSLLTGDNNSPLHF
v_gene: TRBV27
d_gene: TRBD1
j_gene: TRBJ1-6
abundance: .

CDR3nt: TGTGCCAGCAGCCTACAGGGCTACTCTGGAAACACCATATATTTT
CDR3aa: CASSLQGYSGNTIYF
v_gene: TRBV3-1/TRBV3-2
d_gene: .
j_gene: TRBJ1-3
abundance: .

CDR3nt: TGTGCCAGCAGTATTTACAGGGTGGGGAGCAATCAGCCCCAGCATTTT
CDR3aa: CASSIYRVGSNQPQHF
v_gene: TRBV21-1
d_gene: .
j_gene: TRBJ1-5
abundance: .

CDR3nt: TGTGCCAGCAGTGAGCAGGGGTATCAGCCCCAGCATTTT
CDR3aa: CASSEQGYQPQHF
v_gene: TRBV12-3/TRBV12-4
d_gene: .
j_gene: TRBJ1-5
abundance: .

CDR3nt: TGCGCCAGCAGCTTGCAACTAGCGGATTACGAGCAGTACTTC
CDR3aa: CASSLQLADYEQYF
v_gene: TRBV5-1
d_gene: TRBD2
j_gene: TRBJ2-7
abundance: .

CDR3nt: TGTGCCTGGAGTGTTAACAGTGGAAACACCATATATTTT
CDR3aa: CAWSVNSGNTIYF
v_gene: TRBV30
d_gene: .
j_gene: TRBJ1-3
abundance: .

CDR3nt: TGTGCCAGCAGTTACGAGGGCAATCAGCCCCAGCATTTT
CDR3aa: CASSYEGNQPQHF
v_gene: TRBV2
d_gene: .
j_gene: TRBJ1-5
abundance: .

CDR3nt: TGCGCCAGCAGCCGCCTTAGCGGGGTCAGCTCCTACAATGAGCAGTTCTTC
CDR3aa: CASSRLSGVSSYNEQFF
v_gene: TRBV4-1
d_gene: TRBD2
j_gene: TRBJ2-1
abundance: .

CDR3nt: TGCGCCAGCAGTGAAGCGGGGAACTATGGCTACACCTTC
CDR3aa: CASSEAGNYGYTF
v_gene: TRBV10-2
d_gene: .
j_gene: TRBJ1-2
abundance: .

CDR3nt: TGTGCCAGCAGGGCGGACAGCCTCGTTAGTGAAAAACTGTTTTTT
CDR3aa: CASRADSLVSEKLFF
v_gene: TRBV3-1/TRBV3-2
d_gene: .
j_gene: TRBJ1-4
abundance: .

CDR3nt: TGTGCCTGGAGTACCCAGGTTGGTGGGGAGCTGTTTTTT
CDR3aa: CAWSTQVGGELFF
v_gene: TRBV30
d_gene: .
j_gene: TRBJ2-2
abundance: .

CDR3nt: TGTGCCAGCAGCCAAGACAGGGAATTTTCACCCCTCCACTTT
CDR3aa: CASSQDREFSPLHF
v_gene: TRBV14
d_gene: .
j_gene: TRBJ1-6
abundance: once

CDR3nt: TGTGCCATCCGGGGGGCACTGGGGTATGGCTACACCTTC
CDR3aa: CAIRGALGYGYTF
v_gene: TRBV10-3
d_gene: .
j_gene: TRBJ1-2
abundance: few

CDR3nt: TGTGCCAGCAGTACCGGTGGCGGCTACGAGCAGTACTTC
CDR3aa: CASSTGGGYEQYF
v_gene: TRBV5-8
d_gene: .
j_gene: TRBJ2-7
abundance: few

CDR3nt: TGTGCCAGCAGCTTAGGGCAGCGGAATGAGCAGTTCTTC
CDR3aa: CASSLGQRNEQFF
v_gene: TRBV7-6
d_gene: .
j_gene: TRBJ2-1
abundance: .

CDR3nt: TGTGCCAGCAGCTGGCGGGGGGCTAGCACAGATACGCAGTATTTT
CDR3aa: CASSWRGASTDTQYF
v_gene: TRBV13
d_gene: TRBD2
j_gene: TRBJ2-3
abundance: .

CDR3nt: TGTGCCAGTAGTGCCGGACTAGCGGGGTACGAGCAGTACTTC
CDR3aa: CASSAGLAGYEQYF
v_gene: TRBV19
d_gene: TRBD2
j_gene: TRBJ2-7
abundance: once

CDR3nt: TGTGCCAGTAGTATCTTATTTGGACAGGGGTCTTCACCCCTCCACTTT
CDR3aa: CASSILFGQGSSPLHF
v_gene: TRBV19
d_gene: TRBD1
j_gene: TRBJ1-6
abundance: .

CDR3nt: TGTGCCAGCTCGCGATCGACAGGGGGCGCGTTTGACGGCTACACCTTC
CDR3aa: CASSRSTGGAFDGYTF
v_gene: TRBV18
d_gene: TRBD1
j_gene: TRBJ1-2
abundance: .

CDR3nt: TGTGCCAGTAGTATCCACAGGGGACGAAATATTGGGAATGAGCAGTTCTTC
CDR3aa: CASSIHRGRNIGNEQFF
v_gene: TRBV19
d_gene: TRBD1
j_gene: TRBJ2-1
abundance: .

CDR3nt: TGTGCCAGCAGCTTAGGCAGGGGGGAAGGAAAACTGTTTTTT
CDR3aa: CASSLGRGEGKLFF
v_gene: TRBV7-2
d_gene: TRBD1
j_gene: TRBJ1-4
abundance: .

CDR3nt: TGCGCCAGCAGCCACGTACAGGGCGCCTATGGCTACACCTTC
CDR3aa: CASSHVQGAYGYTF
v_gene: TRBV5-1
d_gene: .
j_gene: TRBJ1-2
abundance: .

CDR3nt: TGTGCCAGCACCCGGGACAGGGGGAACACCATATATTTT
CDR3aa: CASTRDRGNTIYF
v_gene: TRBV13
d_gene: TRBD1
j_gene: TRBJ1-3
abundance: once

CDR3nt: TGCAGCGTTGTAGTGAGAGTAGACACTGAAGCTTTCTTT
CDR3aa: CSVVVRVDTEAFF
v_gene: TRBV29-1
d_gene: .
j_gene: TRBJ1-1
abundance: .

CDR3nt: TGTGCCAGTAGTACGATAGACAGTAGCAATCAGCCCCAGCATTTT
CDR3aa: CASSTIDSSNQPQHF
v_gene: TRBV19
d_gene: .
j_gene: TRBJ1-5
abundance: .

CDR3nt: TGTGCCATCAGTGCACGACAGGGGGCGGCTGGGGCCAACGTCCTGACTTTC
CDR3aa: CAISARQGAAGANVLTF
v_gene: TRBV10-3
d_gene: TRBD1
j_gene: TRBJ2-6
abundance: .

CDR3nt: TGTGCAAGTCGCTTGCTAGCGGGGGGGATCCCCGGGGAGCTGTTTTTT
CDR3aa: CASRLLAGGIPGELFF
v_gene: TRBV12-2
d_gene: .
j_gene: TRBJ2-2
abundance: .

CDR3nt: TGTGCCAGCAGTCGACAGGGACCTAGCACAGATACGCAGTATTTT
CDR3aa: CASSRQGPSTDTQYF
v_gene: TRBV6-5
d_gene: TRBD1
j_gene: TRBJ2-3
abundance: .

CDR3nt: TGTGCCAGCAGTTACAGGGGATTGATGAACACTGAAGCTTTCTTT
CDR3aa: CASSYRGLMNTEAFF
v_gene: TRBV6-5
d_gene: .
j_gene: TRBJ1-1
abundance: few

CDR3nt: TGTGCCAGCAGCTTGCGGACAGGGTGGGATACGCAGTATTTT
CDR3aa: CASSLRTGWDTQYF
v_gene: TRBV7-9
d_gene: TRBD1
j_gene: TRBJ2-3
abundance: .

CDR3nt: TGTGCCAGCAGTGATACCGCTGGGGGGGTCTCCTATGGCTACACCTTC
CDR3aa: CASSDTAGGVSYGYTF
v_gene: TRBV25-1
d_gene: .
j_gene: TRBJ1-2
abundance: once

CDR3nt: TGTGCCAGCAGTGAAAGACAGGGCGCTTCACCCCTCCACTTT
CDR3aa: CASSERQGASPLHF
v_gene: TRBV27
d_gene: TRBD1
j_gene: TRBJ1-6
abundance: once

CDR3nt: TGTGCCAGCAGACGTGGGGGCGCGGGCACTGAAGCTTTCTTT
CDR3aa: CASRRGGAGTEAFF
v_gene: TRBV6-5
d_gene: .
j_gene: TRBJ1-1
abundance: .

CDR3nt: TGTGCCAGCAGCACTAGGACAGGAGCAGAGACCCAGTACTTC
CDR3aa: CASSTRTGAETQYF
v_gene: TRBV7-2
d_gene: TRBD1
j_gene: TRBJ2-5
abundance: .

CDR3nt: TGCGCCAGCAGCTTGGGGGCAGCAGGTCCTGGGGCCAACGTCCTGACTTTC
CDR3aa: CASSLGAAGPGANVLTF
v_gene: TRBV5-1
d_gene: .
j_gene: TRBJ2-6
abundance: .

CDR3nt: TGTGCCAGCAGCCAATTGGGCGATCAGCCCCAGCATTTT
CDR3aa: CASSQLGDQPQHF
v_gene: TRBV3-1/TRBV3-2
d_gene: .
j_gene: TRBJ1-5
abundance: .

CDR3nt: TGTGCCAGCAGCCAAAAGGGATGGGGGGAGAAGTTTGGCTACACCTTC
CDR3aa: CASSQKGWGEKFGYTF
v_gene: TRBV3-1/TRBV3-2
d_gene: .
j_gene: TRBJ1-2
abundance: .

CDR3nt: TGTGCCACAGTTGACAGGGGCACTGAAGCTTTCTTT
CDR3aa: CATVDRGTEAFF
v_gene: TRBV10-3
d_gene: TRBD1
j_gene: TRBJ1-1
abundance: .

CDR3nt: TGTGCCAGCAGTGACTGCAGGGATCGGAACACTGAAGCTTTCTTT
CDR3aa: CASSDCRDRNTEAFF
v_gene: TRBV6-4
d_gene: .
j_gene: TRBJ1-1
abundance: .

CDR3nt: TGTGCCAGCAGTTACTCACCCAGCGGGGGGGGTGAGACCCAGTACTTC
CDR3aa: CASSYSPSGGGETQYF
v_gene: TRBV6-5
d_gene: TRBD2
j_gene: TRBJ2-5
abundance: .

CDR3nt: TGTGCCAGCAGCTTAGAACTCGCTTCGGCCTCGGGGTTACAAGAGACCCAGTACTTC
CDR3aa: CASSLELASASGLQETQYF
v_gene: TRBV7-6
d_gene: .
j_gene: TRBJ2-5
abundance: .

CDR3nt: TGTGCCAGCAGTGAAGCCAGGGATAGCTATGGCTACACCTTC
CDR3aa: CASSEARDSYGYTF
v_gene: TRBV2
d_gene: .
j_gene: TRBJ1-2
abundance: .

CDR3nt: TGTGCCAGCAGTCGGGACAGTACCTATGGCTACACCTTC
CDR3aa: CASSRDSTYGYTF
v_gene: TRBV6-5
d_gene: TRBD1
j_gene: TRBJ1-2
abundance: many